The clone carrying this T cell receptor beta chain was recorded once. Germline loops: CDR1 SGDLS, CDR2 YYNGEE. V was shortened by 4 bases and J by 7 bases, with 20 bases between the two germline ends. The CDR3 runs to 16 residues. The primer mix had 60 Vbeta and 13 Jbeta primers. Some clones are missing from TCRdb's copy, which holds only in-frame ones; the method was immunoSEQ multiplex PCR. The sample holds 130,000 to 150,000 clones, roughly 85% seen once. The record originates from a study of cytomegalovirus exposure and HLA in healthy donors. The clonotype originates from a male donor in good health and CMV-seronegative. The chain uses TRBV9 and TRBJ1-4; D possibly corresponds to TRBD1 (6 bases). The sequenced sample consisted of PBMCs. CDR3 sequence: CASSIGGGRESEKLFF. The CDR3 bases are TGTGCCAGCAGCATAGGTGGGGGCAGGGAGAGTGAAAAACTGTTTTTT.